The clone carrying this T cell receptor beta chain appeared once. Its target is unknown. This sample was taken from a study of cytomegalovirus exposure and HLA in healthy donors. In the study overall: The same platform as the approximately 640 first-cohort repertoires was used for the 120 validation repertoires, a later analysis reported. Overall study findings and caveats: Diagnosis of cytomegalovirus status made by the classifier reportedly showed high specificity and sensitivity. A few CMV-associated chains proved CMV antigen-specific in vitro. While the bulk of TCR sequences proved rare, some public TCRs turned up in many donors.

The method was immunoSEQ multiplex PCR; TCRdb's version includes in-frame clones alone and lacks a portion of them. The sample lists more than 60,000 clones, 96% occurring once. V shed 3 bases and J shed 0 bases, with 12 bases lying between them. Germline CDR1 is SNHLY and CDR2 is FYNNEI. This CDR3 spans 16 amino acids. This receptor was taken from a woman between 18 and 29 years old in good health and CMV-seropositive. The sample consisted of PBMCs. V usage is TRBV2 and J usage is TRBJ2-1; TRBD2 is a possible D gene (5 bases). The CDR3 spells CASSEASGSSYNEQFF. CDR3 in DNA: TGTGCCAGCAGTGAGGCGAGCGGCAGCTCCTACAATGAGCAGTTCTTC.